This is a list of T cell receptor beta chains from one sample in a study of a mutant IDH1 vaccine in newly diagnosed glioma. TCRdb keeps only in-frame clones here, not all; method: immunoSEQ multiplex PCR. Altogether around 50,000 clones are present, 70% to 90% being singletons, with the ten largest covering about 4.2%. These receptors have no identified antigens. The sequencing used PBMCs, collected from a glioma patient whose treatment included an IDH1 peptide vaccine. The receptors stem from a woman between 35 and 50 years old with glioma. CDR3s include the opening cysteine and the closing phenylalanine or tryptophan. Fields, in order: CDR3 protein, V gene, J gene.

CDR3 protein: CASSSSGRARETQYF
V gene: TRBV6-5
J gene: TRBJ2-5

CDR3 protein: CASSSPLGTVYNEQFF
V gene: TRBV7-6
J gene: TRBJ2-1

CDR3 protein: CASSPTGYNSPLHF
V gene: TRBV6-5
J gene: TRBJ1-6

CDR3 protein: CSARVGYGYTF
V gene: TRBV20-1
J gene: TRBJ1-2

CDR3 protein: CASSSDRNVEKLFF
V gene: TRBV11-2
J gene: TRBJ1-4

CDR3 protein: CAISESSVQETQYF
V gene: TRBV10-3
J gene: TRBJ2-5

CDR3 protein: CASSIKPQGFLYGYTF
V gene: TRBV19
J gene: TRBJ1-2

CDR3 protein: CSVGAASGGEKLFF
V gene: TRBV29-1
J gene: TRBJ1-4

CDR3 protein: CASSRRGTNQPQHF
V gene: TRBV21-1
J gene: TRBJ1-5

CDR3 protein: CASSEEGDYYNEQFF
V gene: TRBV6-1
J gene: TRBJ2-1

CDR3 protein: CASSSGQNTEAFF
V gene: TRBV5-1
J gene: TRBJ1-1

CDR3 protein: CAWSVGRDQPQHF
V gene: TRBV30
J gene: TRBJ1-5

CDR3 protein: CASSQTTGQAYYEYF
V gene: TRBV28
J gene: TRBJ2-7

CDR3 protein: CASRDRGDGYTF
V gene: TRBV2
J gene: TRBJ1-2

CDR3 protein: CASSLDNEQFF
V gene: TRBV5-4
J gene: TRBJ2-1

CDR3 protein: CASSGVAANTGELFF
V gene: TRBV25-1
J gene: TRBJ2-2

CDR3 protein: CASSLGDSFGETQYF
V gene: TRBV7-8
J gene: TRBJ2-5

CDR3 protein: CAWMGLGDYNEQFF
V gene: TRBV30
J gene: TRBJ2-1

CDR3 protein: CASSRPRENTEAFF
V gene: TRBV7-9
J gene: TRBJ1-1

CDR3 protein: CASSLAGLMNTGELFF
V gene: TRBV7-2
J gene: TRBJ2-2

CDR3 protein: CAWSREISTSRYEQYF
V gene: TRBV30
J gene: TRBJ2-7

CDR3 protein: CAWTQRTGEAFF
V gene: TRBV30
J gene: TRBJ1-1

CDR3 protein: CASSASTGNVYEQYF
V gene: TRBV5-1
J gene: TRBJ2-7

CDR3 protein: CASSWSDRSDGYTF
V gene: TRBV7-6
J gene: TRBJ1-2

CDR3 protein: CASSLGQVENEKLFF
V gene: TRBV7-9
J gene: TRBJ1-4

CDR3 protein: CASSYRTSGGYEQYF
V gene: TRBV6-5
J gene: TRBJ2-7

CDR3 protein: CTSSQAESAEEGNTGELFF
V gene: TRBV1
J gene: TRBJ2-2

CDR3 protein: CASSQRGLAVGNEQFF
V gene: TRBV4-1
J gene: TRBJ2-1

CDR3 protein: CASRADGDYGYTF
V gene: TRBV6-1
J gene: TRBJ1-2

CDR3 protein: CASSKRGSSGVRLGTDTQYF
V gene: TRBV5-4
J gene: TRBJ2-3

CDR3 protein: CASSFVSGTYNEQFF
V gene: TRBV5-4
J gene: TRBJ2-1

CDR3 protein: CASGSRGVQETQYF
V gene: TRBV5-8
J gene: TRBJ2-5

CDR3 protein: CAWSPGGVGNYEQYF
V gene: TRBV30
J gene: TRBJ2-7

CDR3 protein: CASSLGVSQRTDTQYF
V gene: TRBV5-4
J gene: TRBJ2-3

CDR3 protein: CASSQVLAGEDTQYF
V gene: TRBV4-1
J gene: TRBJ2-3

CDR3 protein: CASSLSPGALNSPLHF
V gene: TRBV2
J gene: TRBJ1-6

CDR3 protein: CASSLGQGIYNEQFF
V gene: TRBV27
J gene: TRBJ2-1

CDR3 protein: CASSQELTGVSNQPQHF
V gene: TRBV4-1
J gene: TRBJ1-5

CDR3 protein: CASSLTENTEAFF
V gene: TRBV5-1
J gene: TRBJ1-1

CDR3 protein: CASRRTRDLNSPLHF
V gene: TRBV6-1
J gene: TRBJ1-6

CDR3 protein: CASSKQGGPYNEQFF
V gene: TRBV2
J gene: TRBJ2-1

CDR3 protein: CASSLRTSGSRYEQYF
V gene: TRBV11-2
J gene: TRBJ2-7

CDR3 protein: CASSQGQGAYEQYF
V gene: TRBV4-1
J gene: TRBJ2-7

CDR3 protein: CASSQAQTYEQYF
V gene: TRBV4-1
J gene: TRBJ2-7

CDR3 protein: CASSDTYGTPRGYTF
V gene: TRBV6-4
J gene: TRBJ1-2

CDR3 protein: CASSLPQNNEQFF
V gene: TRBV11-3
J gene: TRBJ2-1

CDR3 protein: CASSFRQTSYGYTF
V gene: TRBV5-1
J gene: TRBJ1-2

CDR3 protein: CASRSSGTEAFF
V gene: TRBV2
J gene: TRBJ1-1

CDR3 protein: CASLGQKRIYGYTF
V gene: TRBV2
J gene: TRBJ1-2

CDR3 protein: CASSVDLGGPGELFF
V gene: TRBV9
J gene: TRBJ2-2

CDR3 protein: CASSYGYQPQHF
V gene: TRBV6-6
J gene: TRBJ1-5

CDR3 protein: CASSVSVPQARLAKNIQYF
V gene: TRBV9
J gene: TRBJ2-4

CDR3 protein: CASSTFLFFYEQYF
V gene: TRBV19
J gene: TRBJ2-7

CDR3 protein: CASTASQTGNSPLHF
V gene: TRBV19
J gene: TRBJ1-6

CDR3 protein: CASSELDEGSYGYTF
V gene: TRBV6-1
J gene: TRBJ1-2

CDR3 protein: CASSPDRIYGYTF
V gene: TRBV4-1
J gene: TRBJ1-2

CDR3 protein: CASSPVATRGNTIYF
V gene: TRBV18
J gene: TRBJ1-3

CDR3 protein: CASSLRGQGIKTNEKLFF
V gene: TRBV27
J gene: TRBJ1-4

CDR3 protein: CASSQGTSGKLFF
V gene: TRBV4-1
J gene: TRBJ1-4